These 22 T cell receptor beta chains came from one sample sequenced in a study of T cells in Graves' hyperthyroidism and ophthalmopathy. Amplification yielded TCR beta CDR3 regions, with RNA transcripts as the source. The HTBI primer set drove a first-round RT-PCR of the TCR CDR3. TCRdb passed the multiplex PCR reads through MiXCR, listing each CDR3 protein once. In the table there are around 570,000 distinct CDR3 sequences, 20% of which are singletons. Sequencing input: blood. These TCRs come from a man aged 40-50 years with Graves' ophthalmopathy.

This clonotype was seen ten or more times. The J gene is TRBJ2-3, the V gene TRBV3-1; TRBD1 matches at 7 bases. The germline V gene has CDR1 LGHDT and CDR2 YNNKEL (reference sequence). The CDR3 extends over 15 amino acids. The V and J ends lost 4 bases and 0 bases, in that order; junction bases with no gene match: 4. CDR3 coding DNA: TGTGCCAGCAGCCCCAGACAGGGCAGCACAGATACGCAGTATTTT. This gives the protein CASSPRQGSTDTQYF.

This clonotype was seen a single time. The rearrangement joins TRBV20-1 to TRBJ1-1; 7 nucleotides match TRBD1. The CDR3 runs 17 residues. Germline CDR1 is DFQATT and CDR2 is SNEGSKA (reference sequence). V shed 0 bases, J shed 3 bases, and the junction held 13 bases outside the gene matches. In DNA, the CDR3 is TGCAGTGCTAGAGATCTCAGGCAGGGCCAGGGGGACACTGAAGCTTTCTTT. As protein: CSARDLRQGQGDTEAFF.

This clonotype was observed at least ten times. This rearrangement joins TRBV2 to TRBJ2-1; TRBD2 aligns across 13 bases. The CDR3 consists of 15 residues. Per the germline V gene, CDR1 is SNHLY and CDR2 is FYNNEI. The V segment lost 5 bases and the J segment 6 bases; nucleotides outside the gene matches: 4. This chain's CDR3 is CASSLRTSGGNEQFF. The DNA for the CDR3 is TGTGCCAGCAGTTTACGGACTAGCGGGGGCAATGAGCAGTTCTTC.

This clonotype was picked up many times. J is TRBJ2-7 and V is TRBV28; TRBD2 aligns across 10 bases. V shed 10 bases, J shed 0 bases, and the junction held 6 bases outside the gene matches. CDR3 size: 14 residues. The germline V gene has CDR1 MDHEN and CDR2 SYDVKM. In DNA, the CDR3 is TGTGCCATCAGGACTAGCGGTAGCTCCTACGAGCAGTACTTC. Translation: CAIRTSGSSYEQYF.

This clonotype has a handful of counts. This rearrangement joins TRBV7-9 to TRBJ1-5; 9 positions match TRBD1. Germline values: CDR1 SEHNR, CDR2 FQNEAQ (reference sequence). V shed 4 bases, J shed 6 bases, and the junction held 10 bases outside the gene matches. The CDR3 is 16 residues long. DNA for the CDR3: TGTGCCAGCAGCTCCTTACAGGGGGCGAATGCTCAGCCCCAGCATTTT. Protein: CASSSLQGANAQPQHF.

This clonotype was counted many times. The CDR3, as DNA: TGTGCCAGCAGCTCCATCCTCTCCTACGAGCAGTACTTC. It translates to CASSSILSYEQYF. V gene TRBV7-9 combines with J gene TRBJ2-7; no clear D. CDR3 length: 13 residues. From germline, CDR1 is SEHNR and CDR2 FQNEAQ (reference sequence). V was cut by 4 bases and J by 0 bases, with 7 bases left in between.

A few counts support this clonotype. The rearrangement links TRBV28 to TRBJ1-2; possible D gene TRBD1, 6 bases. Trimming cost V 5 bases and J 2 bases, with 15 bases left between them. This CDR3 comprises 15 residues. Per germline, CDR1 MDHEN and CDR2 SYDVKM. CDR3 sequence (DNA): TGTGCCAGCAGTGTGGGGGTTGGGGGCAACTATGGCTACACCTTC. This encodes CASSVGVGGNYGYTF.

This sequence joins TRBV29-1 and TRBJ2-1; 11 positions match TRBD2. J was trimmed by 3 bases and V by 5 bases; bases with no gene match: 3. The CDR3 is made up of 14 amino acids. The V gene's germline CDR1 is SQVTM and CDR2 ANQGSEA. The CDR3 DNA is TGCAGCGTTCCCGGGACTAGCGGCTACAATGAGCAGTTCTTC. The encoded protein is CSVPGTSGYNEQFF.

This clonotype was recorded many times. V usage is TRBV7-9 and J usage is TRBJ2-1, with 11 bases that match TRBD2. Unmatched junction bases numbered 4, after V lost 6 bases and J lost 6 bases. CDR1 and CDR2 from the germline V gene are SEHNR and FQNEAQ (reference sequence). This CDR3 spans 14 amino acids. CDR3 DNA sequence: TGTGCCAGCAGTATAGCGGGAGGGCGCAATGAGCAGTTCTTC. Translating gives CASSIAGGRNEQFF.

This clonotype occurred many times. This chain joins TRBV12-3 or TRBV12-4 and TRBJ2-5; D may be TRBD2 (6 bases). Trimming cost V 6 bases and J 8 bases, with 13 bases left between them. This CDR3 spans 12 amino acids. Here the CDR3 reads CASSLFGGTQYF. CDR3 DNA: TGTGCCAGCAGCCTTTTCGGGGGAACCCAGTACTTC.

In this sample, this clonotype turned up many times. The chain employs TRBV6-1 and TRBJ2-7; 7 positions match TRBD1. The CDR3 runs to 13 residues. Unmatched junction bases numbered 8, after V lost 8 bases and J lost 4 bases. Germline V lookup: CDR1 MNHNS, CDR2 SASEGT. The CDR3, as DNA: TGTGCCAGCGGTCAGAACAGGGGTTACGAGCAGTACTTC. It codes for CASGQNRGYEQYF.

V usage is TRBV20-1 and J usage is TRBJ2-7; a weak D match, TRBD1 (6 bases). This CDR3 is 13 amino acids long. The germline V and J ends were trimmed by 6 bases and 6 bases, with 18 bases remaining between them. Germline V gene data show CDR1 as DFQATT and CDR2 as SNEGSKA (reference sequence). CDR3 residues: CSAPRTDGGEQYF. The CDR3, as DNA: TGCAGTGCCCCAAGGACAGACGGTGGCGAGCAGTACTTC.

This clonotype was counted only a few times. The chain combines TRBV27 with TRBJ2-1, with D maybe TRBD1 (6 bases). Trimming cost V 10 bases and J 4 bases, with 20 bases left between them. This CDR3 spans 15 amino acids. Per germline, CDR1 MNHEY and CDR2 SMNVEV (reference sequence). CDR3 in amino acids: CATQPGTLPYNEQFF. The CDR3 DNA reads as TGTGCCACCCAGCCGGGGACATTGCCTTACAATGAGCAGTTCTTC.

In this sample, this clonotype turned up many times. The CDR3: CSVTGTTYNEQFF. The CDR3 nucleotides read TGCAGTGTGACGGGGACCACCTACAATGAGCAGTTCTTC. This sequence joins TRBV20-1 and TRBJ2-1; the D call may be TRBD1 or TRBD2 (5 bases each). V was clipped by 7 bases and J by 2 bases, with 12 bases between them. The CDR3 consists of 13 residues. Germline CDR1 and CDR2: DFQATT and SNEGSKA (reference sequence).

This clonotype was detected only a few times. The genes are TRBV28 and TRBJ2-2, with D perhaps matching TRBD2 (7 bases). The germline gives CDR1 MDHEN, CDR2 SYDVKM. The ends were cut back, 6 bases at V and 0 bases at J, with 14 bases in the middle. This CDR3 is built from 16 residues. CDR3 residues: CASRGGGDPNTGELFF. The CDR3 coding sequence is TGTGCCAGCAGGGGAGGGGGGGACCCGAACACCGGGGAGCTGTTTTTT.

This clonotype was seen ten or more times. The CDR3 region is CASSLVQLPSTDTQYF. The CDR3 coding sequence is TGCGCCAGCAGCTTGGTACAGCTTCCTAGCACAGATACGCAGTATTTT. The chain joins TRBV5-1 to TRBJ2-3; D gene unclear. CDR1 is SGHRS, CDR2 YFSETQ, per germline. The V end lost 0 bases, the J end lost 0 bases, and 11 bases lay between the germline ends. The CDR3 is made up of 16 amino acids. Full variable domain (rest looked up from reference TRBV5-1 and TRBJ2-3): KAGVTQTPRYLIKTRGQQVTLSCSPISGHRSVSWYQQTPGQGLQFLFEYFSETQRNKGNFPGRFSGRQFSNSRSEMNVSTLELGDSALYLCASSLVQLPSTDTQYFGPGTRLTVL.

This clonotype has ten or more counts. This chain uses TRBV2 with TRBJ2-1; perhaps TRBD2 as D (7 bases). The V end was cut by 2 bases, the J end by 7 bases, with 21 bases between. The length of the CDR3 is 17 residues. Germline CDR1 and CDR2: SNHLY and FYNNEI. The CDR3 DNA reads TGTGCCAGCAGTGAATCAGTGGGGGCGGGAGTAAGAAATGAGCAGTTCTTC. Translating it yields CASSESVGAGVRNEQFF.

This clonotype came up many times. CDR3 residues: CASSSGRVREQFF. The CDR3 DNA reads TGTGCCAGCAGTAGCGGGAGGGTCCGGGAGCAGTTCTTC. J is TRBJ2-1 and V is TRBV2; 10 bases fit TRBD2. Trimming at V came to 5 bases and at J to 10 bases, leaving 5 bases not matched to a gene. CDR3 length equals 13 residues. Per germline, CDR1 SNHLY and CDR2 FYNNEI.

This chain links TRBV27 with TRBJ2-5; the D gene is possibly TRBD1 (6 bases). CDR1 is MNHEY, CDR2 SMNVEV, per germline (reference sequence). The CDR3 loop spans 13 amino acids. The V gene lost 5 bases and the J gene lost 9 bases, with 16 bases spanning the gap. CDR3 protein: CASSIRGAEAQYF. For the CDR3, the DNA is TGTGCCAGCAGTATCAGGGGCGCGGAGGCCCAGTACTTC.

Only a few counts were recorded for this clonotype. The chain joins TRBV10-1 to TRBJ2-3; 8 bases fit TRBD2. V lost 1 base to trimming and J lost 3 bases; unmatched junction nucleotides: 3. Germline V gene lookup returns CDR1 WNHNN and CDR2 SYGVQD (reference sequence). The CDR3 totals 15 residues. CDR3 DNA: TGCGCCAGCAGTGAGTACGGCGGGGGGACAGATACGCAGTATTTT. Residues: CASSEYGGGTDTQYF.

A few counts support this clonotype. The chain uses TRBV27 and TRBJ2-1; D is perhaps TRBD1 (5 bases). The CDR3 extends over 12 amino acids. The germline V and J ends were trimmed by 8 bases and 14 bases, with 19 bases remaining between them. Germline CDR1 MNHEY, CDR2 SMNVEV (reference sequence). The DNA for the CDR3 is TGTGCCAGCGGTAGGGGCTCCGTGGTGAAGTTCTTC. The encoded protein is CASGRGSVVKFF.

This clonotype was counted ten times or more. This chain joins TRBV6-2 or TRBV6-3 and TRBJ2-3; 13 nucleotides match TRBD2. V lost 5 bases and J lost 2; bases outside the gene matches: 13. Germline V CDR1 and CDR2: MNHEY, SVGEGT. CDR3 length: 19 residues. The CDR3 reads CASSKTGTSGTRSTDTQYF. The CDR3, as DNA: TGTGCCAGCAGTAAGACCGGGACTAGCGGGACGCGATCCACAGATACGCAGTATTTT.